This T cell receptor (beta chain) was retrieved from a study of shared clonotypes between healthy human individuals (dated by TCRdb to between 2020 and 2021). Background for the entire study: The cohort included three men and a couple of women between 18 and 49 years of age. For each donor, three plates each were used for CD4 naive and CD4 memory, two plates were used for CD8 naive, and one plate was used for CD8 memory. To increase sequencing depth and limit assay-specific biases, different laboratories used diverse techniques to prepare libraries and sequence TCR repertoires. To estimate repertoire size and how much clonotype sharing occurs between individuals, the study deeply sequenced the blood TCR repertoires of five healthy adults. Leukapheresis yielded between about 0.94 and 9.5 billion PBMCs per donor. Broad study findings and their caveats: Based on pairwise subsampling, the degree of clonotype sharing among donors was expected to be affected by sequencing depth. Roughly 5% of naive CD4, more than 3% of naive CD8, approximately 2% of memory CD4, and 0.4% of memory CD8 clonotypes were shared across four donors. Compared with non-shared clonotypes, the clonotypes found in all four sorted-subset donors had higher generation probabilities. Incomplete sequencing was indicated by rarefaction of sorted-subset datasets, despite the large sequencing depth. Naive subsets generally had larger estimated clonotype richness than memory subsets did. Sampling was restricted to blood, and TCR repertoires in tissues likely differ from the TCR repertoires found in blood. The genetic and exposure-history diversity represented was limited by the small number of donors.

Regarding this clone: Its antigen remains undetermined. Base qualities are not at hand, and no much larger clone is one base apart.

Healthy HIV-negative adults with no recently reported acute infections or vaccinations were included as donors. Every donor was a Caucasian adult living in Nashville, Tennessee, USA. CD4+ T cells were enriched through magnetic negative selection, after which naive cells were positively selected on CD45RA and the remaining negative fraction served as the memory subset. After blood collection by leukapheresis, PBMCs were isolated using Ficoll-Histopaque density gradient centrifugation and then cryopreserved in the vapor phase of liquid nitrogen. Analytical flow cytometry was used to check the purity and quantity of every magnetically sorted T cell population. Each sorted fraction had its genomic DNA isolated and then quantified by UV absorbance on a Nanodrop 2000c. Spanning cysteine to phenylalanine, the CDR3 consists of 13 amino acids. Here the CDR3 DNA is all that survives: 39 bases in frame from base 1. From a lookup of the germline V gene, CDR1 and CDR2 are SGHDT and YYEEEE. Germline trimming amounts to 6 bases on V and 9 bases on J, with 7 as the count of junction bases outside the gene matches.

TCR CDR3 regions were amplified from genomic DNA by multiplex PCR using the deep immunoSEQ assay. Genomic DNA extracted from each cell subset was distributed evenly over all wells of several immunoSEQ 96-well plates, and each plate served as one replicate. For sorted subsets, about 0.2 ug genomic DNA, equal to tens of thousands of T cell genomes, was loaded into each replicate PCR. The purified libraries were quantified using a Qubit 3.0 fluorometer, sized with a Bioanalyzer 2100, and then quantified again using the KAPA Library Quantification kit. Every immunoSEQ 96-well plate was sequenced on a separate single-read 150-cycle Illumina NextSeq 550 flow cell. Turning to the authors' computational methods: Because the immunoSEQ output held only junctional sequences and lacked quality scores, the filtering could not match the filtering applied to full-length reads. To assign V/J genes and CDR3, sequences were annotated using PyIR, a Python wrapper for IgBLAST v1.9, with IMGT germline references. Reads were removed for weak V/J assignments (E-value above 1e-6), missing CDR3, stop codons, out-of-frame junctions, or ambiguous translated residues. V3J clonotypes were defined as sequences sharing an identical inferred V gene, J gene, and CDR3 amino acid sequence. The percentage overlap between two repertoires was calculated by dividing the number of shared unique clonotypes by the size of the smaller repertoire. Three approaches were used to assess repertoire richness: RTK rarefaction, the Chao1 estimator, and Recon v2.1 estimates of unobserved clonotypes. For all TCRbeta clonotypes obtained by the gDNA method from a handful of donors, generation probabilities were computed with OLGA. As stored in TCRdb, this immuneACCESS dataset retains in-frame rearrangements with V and J assigned. A fraction of the clones does not appear; measured against another copy, unresolved V genes explain less than half of the discrepancy, and the remainder lacks a known reason. Clonal size and the V and J genes are those of that table, whereas D and trimming came from the DNA. The sample data list 2 million to 2.5 million clones, and just over 90% of these were observed just once. The ten largest clones represent under 0.45% of the sample.

The V gene is TRBV5-6 and the J gene is TRBJ2-7, with 12 junctional bases fitting TRBD1. Sequencing was performed on naive CD4+ T cells from PBMCs. In the paper's terms, the cell subset or site label means: CD45RA+ positively selected. This receptor was identified in a man between 18 and 35 years old in good health. Some clones in this sample may be carry-over from other donors' samples. The CDR3 in this case is CASTPGTGGGQYF. The nucleotide sequence is given as TGTGCCAGCACCCCCGGGACAGGGGGCGGGCAGTACTTC.